The clone carrying this TCR beta chain came up many times. Its specificity is unknown. The V end lost 4 bases, the J end lost 10 bases, and 17 bases lay between the germline ends. CDR3 size: 13 residues. Germline values: CDR1 MNHNY, CDR2 SVGAGI (reference sequence). Making use of molecular barcodes, quantitative 5'-RACE generated TCR beta libraries. Each CDR3 protein gets one entry after TCRdb re-called the 5' RACE reads with MiXCR. This sample has around 300,000 distinct CDR3 sequences, with around 21% found just once. These data originate in a study of CD8 T cells in ankylosing spondylitis. Overall study findings and caveats: Past research had described some motif variants in reactive arthritis synovial fluid and blood. Reported data indicate significant enrichment of disease-linked clones within matched ankylosing spondylitis synovial fluid. A TCR beta motif made of about eight highly homologous variants seemed typical of ankylosing spondylitis blood.

Input material: blood, either unsorted or a sorted T cell fraction (not recorded which). The chain recombines TRBV6-6 with TRBJ2-7; D tentatively reads TRBD1 or TRBD2 (5 bases each). The sequence came from a female donor with ankylosing spondylitis or in good health (not recorded which). CDR3 nucleotide sequence: TGTGCCAGCAGTTCCCTCGGGACCGCCAAACAGTACTTC. Encoded protein: CASSSLGTAKQYF.